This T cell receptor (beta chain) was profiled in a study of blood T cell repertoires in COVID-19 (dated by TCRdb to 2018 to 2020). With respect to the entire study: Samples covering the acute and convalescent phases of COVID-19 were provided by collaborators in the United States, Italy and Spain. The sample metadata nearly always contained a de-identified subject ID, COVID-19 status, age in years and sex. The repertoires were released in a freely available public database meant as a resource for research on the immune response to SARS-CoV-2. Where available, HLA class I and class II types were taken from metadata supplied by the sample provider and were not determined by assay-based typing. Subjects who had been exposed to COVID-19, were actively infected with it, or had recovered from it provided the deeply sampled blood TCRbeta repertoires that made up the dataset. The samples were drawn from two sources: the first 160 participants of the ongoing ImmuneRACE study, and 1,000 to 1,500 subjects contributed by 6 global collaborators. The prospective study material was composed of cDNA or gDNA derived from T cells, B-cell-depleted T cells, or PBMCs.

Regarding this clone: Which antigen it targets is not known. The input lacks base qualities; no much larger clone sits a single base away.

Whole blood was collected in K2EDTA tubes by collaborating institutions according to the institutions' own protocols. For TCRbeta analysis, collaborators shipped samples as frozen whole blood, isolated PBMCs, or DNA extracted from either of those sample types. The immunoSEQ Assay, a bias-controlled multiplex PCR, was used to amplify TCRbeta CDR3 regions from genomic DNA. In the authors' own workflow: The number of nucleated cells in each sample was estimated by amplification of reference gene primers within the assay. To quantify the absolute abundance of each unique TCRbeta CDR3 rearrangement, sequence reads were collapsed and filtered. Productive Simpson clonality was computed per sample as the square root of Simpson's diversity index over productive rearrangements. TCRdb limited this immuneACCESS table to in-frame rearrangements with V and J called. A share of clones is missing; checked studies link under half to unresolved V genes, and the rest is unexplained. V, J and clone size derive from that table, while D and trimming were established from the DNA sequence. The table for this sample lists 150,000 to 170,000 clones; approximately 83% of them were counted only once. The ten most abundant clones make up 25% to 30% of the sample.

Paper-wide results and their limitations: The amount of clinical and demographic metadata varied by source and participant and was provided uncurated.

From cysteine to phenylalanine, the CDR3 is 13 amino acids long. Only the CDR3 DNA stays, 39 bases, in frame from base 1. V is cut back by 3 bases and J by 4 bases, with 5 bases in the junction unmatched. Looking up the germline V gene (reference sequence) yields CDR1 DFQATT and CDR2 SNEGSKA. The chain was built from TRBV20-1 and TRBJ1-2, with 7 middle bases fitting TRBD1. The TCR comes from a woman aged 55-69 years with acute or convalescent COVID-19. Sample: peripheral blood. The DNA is TGCAGTGCTAGTTCGACAGGGATCTATGGCTACACCTTC. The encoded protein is CSASSTGIYGYTF.